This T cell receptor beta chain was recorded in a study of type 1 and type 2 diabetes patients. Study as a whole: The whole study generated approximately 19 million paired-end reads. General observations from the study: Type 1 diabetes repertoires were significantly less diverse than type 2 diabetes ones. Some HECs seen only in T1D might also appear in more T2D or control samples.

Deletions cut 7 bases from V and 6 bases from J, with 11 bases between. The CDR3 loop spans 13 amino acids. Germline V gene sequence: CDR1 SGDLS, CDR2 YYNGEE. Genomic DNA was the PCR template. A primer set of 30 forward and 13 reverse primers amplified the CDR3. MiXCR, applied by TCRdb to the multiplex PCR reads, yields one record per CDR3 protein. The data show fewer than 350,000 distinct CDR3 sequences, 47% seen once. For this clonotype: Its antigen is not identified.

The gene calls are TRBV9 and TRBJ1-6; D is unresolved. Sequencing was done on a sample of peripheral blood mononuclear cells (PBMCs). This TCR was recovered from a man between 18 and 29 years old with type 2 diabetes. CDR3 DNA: TGTGCCAGCGCGCCAGCAAGTAATTCACCCCTCCACTTT. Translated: CASAPASNSPLHF.